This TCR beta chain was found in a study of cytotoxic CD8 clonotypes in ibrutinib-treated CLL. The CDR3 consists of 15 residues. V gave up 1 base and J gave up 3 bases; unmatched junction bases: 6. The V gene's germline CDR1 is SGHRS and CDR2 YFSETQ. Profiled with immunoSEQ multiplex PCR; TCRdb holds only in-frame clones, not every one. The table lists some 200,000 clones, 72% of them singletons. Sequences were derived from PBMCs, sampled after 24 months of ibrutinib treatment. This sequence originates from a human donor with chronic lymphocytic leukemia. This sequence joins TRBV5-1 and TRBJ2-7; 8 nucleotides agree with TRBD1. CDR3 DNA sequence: TGCGCCAGCAGCTTGAAACAGGGGGTATACTACGAGCAGTACTTC. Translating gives CASSLKQGVYYEQYF.